Each of the 20 T cell receptor beta chains below was sequenced from the same sample in a study of PD-L1 blockade in urothelial cancer. The sample's time point: peripheral blood 6 weeks after treatment start. Data came from immunoSEQ multiplex PCR; TCRdb stores just in-frame clones and leaves some out. The sample lists about 30,000 clones; 80% to 90% were seen once. The sample here was PBMCs, taken around atezolizumab (anti-PD-L1) treatment. These receptors were obtained from a man older than 75 with urothelial cancer.

V gene TRBV19 combines with J gene TRBJ2-2, with D tentatively TRBD2 (5 bases). CDR3 length: 16 amino acids. The germline V and J ends were trimmed by 0 bases and 1 base, with 9 bases remaining between them. CDR1 is LNHDA and CDR2 is SQIVND in the germline V gene (reference sequence). The CDR3 is CASSIESGWNTGELFF. CDR3 DNA: TGTGCCAGTAGTATAGAGAGCGGTTGGAACACCGGGGAGCTGTTTTTT.

Concerning this clone itself: A junction end diverges from the germline sequence, so it may reflect a read error. DNA for the CDR3: TGTGCCAGCAGTAACTCCGGACAGGGGAATGGCTACACCTTC. It yields the protein CASSNSGQGNGYTF. The chain recombines TRBV6-6 with TRBJ1-2; 9 nucleotides line up with TRBD1. The CDR3 has 14 amino acids. Germline CDR1 is MNHNY and CDR2 is SVGAGI (reference sequence).

This chain connects TRBV30 to TRBJ2-7, with unresolved D. V lost 3 bases to trimming and J lost 1 base, with 7 bases between them. The CDR3 sequence is 12 residues long. Germline CDR1 GTSNPN, CDR2 SVGIG (reference sequence). CDR3 loop: CAWRLESYEQYF. In DNA form, the CDR3 reads TGTGCCTGGAGGCTGGAGTCCTACGAGCAGTACTTC. The variable domain in full, with the rest retrieved from reference TRBV30 and TRBJ2-7, is SQTIHQWPATLVQPVGSPLSLECTVEGTSNPNLYWYRQAAGRGLQLLFYSVGIGQISSEVPQNLSASRPQDRQFILSSKKLLLSDSGFYLCAWRLESYEQYFGPGTRLTVT.

The J gene is TRBJ2-7, the V gene TRBV9; D might be TRBD2 (6 bases). This CDR3 has 15 amino acids. V was trimmed by 0 bases and J by 3 bases, leaving 13 bases between them. Germline-derived CDR1 and CDR2 are SGDLS and YYNGEE. The CDR3: CASSVDGSSLYEQYF. As DNA, the CDR3 is TGTGCCAGCAGCGTAGACGGGAGCTCCCTCTACGAGCAGTACTTC.

In DNA form, the CDR3 reads TGCGCCAGCAGCTTGGCCGGGGCGGGGCGGGACAATGAGCAGTTCTTC. It specifies CASSLAGAGRDNEQFF. The chain carries TRBV5-1 and TRBJ2-1; perhaps TRBD2 as D (6 bases). V was pared by 0 bases and J by 5 bases, with 15 bases between. This CDR3 spans 16 amino acids. CDR1 is SGHRS and CDR2 is YFSETQ in the germline V gene.

This clone was recorded once. This chain links TRBV12-1 with TRBJ2-7; no check of the table's D call, TRBD2, against the DNA was made. TRBV12-1 is marked as a pseudogene. This CDR3 spans 20 amino acids. CDR3 sequence (DNA): TGTGCCAGCAGCTCCTCTCCGGGACTAGCGGCACTCGCGGTTGTCTACGAGCAGTACTTC. Translated: CASSSSPGLAALAVVYEQYF.

This clone was recorded a few times. The chain joins TRBV2 to TRBJ2-1; TRBD2 might be the D (6 bases). The CDR3 runs 13 residues. Germline V gene data show CDR1 as SNHLY and CDR2 as FYNNEI. V lost 6 bases, J lost 9 bases, and 15 bases lay in between. CDR3 region: CASRWRAEAEQFF. CDR3 nucleotide sequence: TGTGCCAGCAGATGGAGGGCCGAGGCTGAGCAGTTCTTC.

The chain carries TRBV5-6 and TRBJ1-2; TRBD1 matches 8 bases. V shed 4 bases and J 6 bases; nucleotides not matched to a gene: 8. Germline loops: CDR1 SGHDT, CDR2 YYEEEE. CDR3 length: 14 residues. CDR3 sequence reads: CASSPVDRVDGYTF. CDR3 in DNA: TGTGCCAGCAGCCCCGTGGACAGGGTGGATGGCTACACCTTC.

The chain carries TRBV5-1 and TRBJ2-1, with TRBD2 as a possible D gene (6 bases). The CDR3 covers 14 residues. Trimming took off 0 bases at V and 8 bases at J, with 12 bases between the two ends. The germline gives CDR1 SGHRS, CDR2 YFSETQ. The CDR3: CASSLGDSRDEQFF. In nucleotides, the CDR3 is TGCGCCAGCAGCTTGGGGGACTCCAGGGATGAGCAGTTCTTC.

In this sample, this clone turned up once. The chain links TRBV4-1 to TRBJ1-5, with 7 bases matching TRBD1. The V segment lost 6 bases and the J segment 0 bases; nucleotides outside the gene matches: 5. The CDR3 length is 15 residues. Germline V lookup: CDR1 MGHRA, CDR2 YSYEKL. CDR3 loop: CASSRQGDSNQPQHF. The CDR3 DNA follows: TGCGCCAGCAGTCGACAGGGTGATAGCAATCAGCCCCAGCATTTT.

This rearrangement joins TRBV28 to TRBJ1-2; 7 positions agree with TRBD1. V shed 6 bases and J 1 base; nucleotides not matched to a gene: 5. The CDR3 runs to 14 residues. Germline values: CDR1 MDHEN, CDR2 SYDVKM. The CDR3 DNA follows: TGTGCCAGCAGCCGCCAGGGGGGTAACTATGGCTACACCTTC. Its translation: CASSRQGGNYGYTF.

This chain connects TRBV5-1 to TRBJ1-1; D is unresolved. Germline V gene lookup returns CDR1 SGHRS and CDR2 YFSETQ. V dropped 0 bases and J dropped 1 base, with 7 bases sitting between them. The CDR3 length is 14 residues. Here the CDR3 reads CASSLGAGNTEAFF. Here the CDR3 DNA reads TGCGCCAGCAGCTTGGGGGCAGGGAACACTGAAGCTTTCTTT.

CDR3 DNA sequence: TGTGCCAGTAGGGCAACAGGGGTCCTCGAAGCTTTCTTT. Encoded protein: CASRATGVLEAFF. The chain recombines TRBV19 with TRBJ1-1, with 7 bases lining up with TRBD1. The germline gives CDR1 LNHDA, CDR2 SQIVND (reference sequence). V lost 6 bases and J lost 8; bases outside the gene matches: 9. The CDR3 loop spans 13 amino acids.

This chain links TRBV10-1 with TRBJ2-3; TRBD2 agrees at 14 bases. This CDR3 comprises 16 residues. The germline CDR1 and CDR2 sequences are WNHNN and SYGVQD (reference sequence). With 2 bases clipped from V and 5 bases from J, the junction kept 3 bases outside the gene matches. The CDR3 coding sequence is TGCGCCAGCAGTGAGGGACTAGCGGGAGGTAGAGATACGCAGTATTTT. Protein product: CASSEGLAGGRDTQYF.

The rearrangement uses TRBV29-1 and TRBJ2-5, with 10 nucleotides matching TRBD2. V gave up 7 bases and J gave up 4 bases; unmatched junction bases: 9. The CDR3 contains 14 residues. Germline V gives CDR1 SQVTM, CDR2 ANQGSEA. This CDR3 reads CSARTSGGGETQYF. CDR3 sequence (DNA): TGCAGCGCCAGGACTAGCGGAGGGGGAGAGACCCAGTACTTC.

The rearrangement uses TRBV11-2 and TRBJ2-3; no reliable D call. Trimming took off 3 bases at V and 2 bases at J, with 12 bases between the two ends. Germline values: CDR1 SGHAT, CDR2 FQNNGV. This CDR3 has 15 residues. The CDR3 DNA follows: TGTGCCAGCAGCTTCACTTGGTATAACACAGATACGCAGTATTTT. It specifies CASSFTWYNTDTQYF.

The V gene is TRBV15, the J gene TRBJ2-1; 7 nucleotides agree with TRBD1. The CDR3 is 15 residues long. With V trimmed by 3 bases and J by 4 bases, 6 bases remained unmatched. Per the germline V gene, CDR1 is LNHNV and CDR2 is YYDKDF (reference sequence). As DNA, the CDR3 is TGTGCCACCAGCAGGGGGGACAGAAATTACAATGAGCAGTTCTTC. Residues: CATSRGDRNYNEQFF.

The chain couples TRBV28 to TRBJ1-5, with no clear D. The CDR3 loop spans 12 amino acids. Germline lookup yields CDR1 MDHEN and CDR2 SYDVKM. V lost 6 bases and J lost 5, with 8 bases in between. For the CDR3, the DNA is TGTGCCAGCAGGATAGGAGATCAGCCCCAGCATTTT. Residues: CASRIGDQPQHF.

The rearrangement links TRBV27 to TRBJ1-2; TRBD1 matches 9 bases. In germline, CDR1 is MNHEY, CDR2 SMNVEV (reference sequence). The ends lost 5 bases at V and 4 bases at J; junction bases unmatched: 11. This CDR3 is 16 amino acids long. CDR3 sequence: CASSLQPGQGFYGYTF. The DNA for the CDR3 is TGTGCCAGCAGTCTTCAGCCGGGACAGGGTTTCTATGGCTACACCTTC.

The chain links TRBV6-5 to TRBJ2-7; 7 nucleotides line up with TRBD1. Germline values: CDR1 MNHEY, CDR2 SVGAGI. CDR3 length: 15 amino acids. The J segment lost 0 bases and the V segment lost 6 bases, leaving 8 bases of the junction unmatched. CDR3 region: CASRRTGAGSYEQYF. The CDR3 DNA follows: TGTGCCAGCAGGCGGACAGGCGCTGGCTCCTACGAGCAGTACTTC.